This T cell receptor (beta chain) was sequenced in a study of T cell clones after liver transplantation. Study-level information: In this trial, immunosuppression withdrawal was attempted within 2 years of liver transplant. Pre-transplant mixed lymphocyte reactions yielded third-party-reactive TCRbeta sequences as comparators for graft-donor-reactive sequences. TCRbeta sequencing after a pre-transplant mixed lymphocyte reaction identified graft-donor-reactive clones, later tracked in post-transplant blood.

The table lists this clone with a few counts. The target antigen is unknown. Points from the study as a whole: Post-transplant time points were not standardized, so conclusions are preliminary.

This CDR3 has 14 residues. V was trimmed by 3 bases and J by 1 base, leaving 9 bases between them. Per the germline V gene, CDR1 is LGHNA and CDR2 is YSLEER. Here immunoSEQ multiplex PCR was the method, and the copy in TCRdb shows in-frame clones only, minus some. The sample records 55,000 to 75,000 clones, 80% to 95% being singletons. This chain connects TRBV4-3 to TRBJ1-1, with D possibly being TRBD1 (5 bases). The clonotype comes from a human patient who received a liver transplant. Some T cells may possibly be graft donor cells. The sequencing here drew on CD4+ T cells from blood, taken less than 28 months after liver transplant. CDR3 coding DNA: TGCGCCAGCAGCCAGACAACAGGGAACACTGAAGCTTTCTTT. Translated: CASSQTTGNTEAFF.